The entry below describes one TCR beta chain. Its antigen is unidentified. This table comes from immunoSEQ multiplex PCR, and its TCRdb copy is limited to in-frame clones, with some not included. The profile shows tens of thousands of clones, approximately 84% of them singletons. There are 18 residues in the CDR3. Germline V gene sequence: CDR1 LGHNT, CDR2 FRNRAP. V lost 2 bases, J lost 0 bases, and 3 bases stayed unmatched. Sampling of blood occurred at baseline, cycle 4 day 1, and cycle 7 day 1. The data stem from a study of OX40 agonist ivuxolimab in advanced cancers. Overall study findings and caveats: CD8+ T cells averaged more expanded clones than CD4+.

The chain has TRBV12-5 and TRBJ2-6; 11 nucleotides align to TRBD2. This sequence was found in an adult with an advanced solid tumor such as melanoma, head and neck, liver or kidney cancer. Material: CD4+ or CD8+ T cells sorted from blood, obtained in a trial of the OX40 agonist ivuxolimab. CDR3 bases: TGTGCTAGTGGTTTGTCCCTAGCGGGAGGCTCTGGGGCCAACGTCCTGACTTTC. Its protein product is CASGLSLAGGSGANVLTF.